This is a list of T cell receptor beta chains from one sample in a study of CD8+ T cells in alopecia areata. This table comes from immunoSEQ multiplex PCR, and its TCRdb copy is limited to in-frame clones, with some not included. The table shows 150,000 to 200,000 clones, with less than 65% occurring only once. The sequences come from CD4+ T cells sorted from blood, collected at week 24, from a patient treated with tofacitinib. The source is a human donor with alopecia areata. Both conserved end residues are part of each CDR3. A D gene is named only where the DNA matches it firmly. Rows give clone size only sometimes, using once, few, many, or a class for an expanded clone.

v_call: TRBV25-1; j_call: TRBJ2-2; d_call: .; clone_size: few; cdr3_aa: CASKDNANTGELFF; cdr3_nt: TGTGCCAGCAAAGACAACGCGAACACCGGGGAGCTGTTTTTT
v_call: TRBV9; j_call: TRBJ1-2; d_call: .; clone_size: .; cdr3_aa: CASSLQGGAGGYTF; cdr3_nt: TGTGCCAGCAGCCTGCAGGGAGGGGCGGGTGGCTACACCTTC
v_call: TRBV6-5; j_call: TRBJ1-5; d_call: TRBD1; clone_size: .; cdr3_aa: CASRYRQGGSQPQHF; cdr3_nt: TGTGCCAGCAGGTACCGACAGGGAGGTTCTCAGCCCCAGCATTTT
v_call: TRBV29-1; j_call: TRBJ1-2; d_call: TRBD1; clone_size: .; cdr3_aa: CSVEVTGGSGYTF; cdr3_nt: TGCAGCGTTGAAGTGACAGGGGGCTCTGGCTACACCTTC
v_call: TRBV7-2; j_call: TRBJ2-1; d_call: .; clone_size: .; cdr3_aa: CASSLGPSGKQFF; cdr3_nt: TGTGCCAGCAGCTTAGGCCCCTCGGGGAAGCAGTTCTTC
v_call: TRBV29-1; j_call: TRBJ2-3; d_call: .; clone_size: .; cdr3_aa: CSVEFETGTDTQYF; cdr3_nt: TGCAGCGTTGAGTTTGAGACAGGCACAGATACGCAGTATTTT
v_call: TRBV25-1; j_call: TRBJ2-3; d_call: .; clone_size: .; cdr3_aa: CASSEEWSDTQYF; cdr3_nt: TGTGCCAGCAGTGAAGAGTGGTCCGATACGCAGTATTTT
v_call: TRBV30; j_call: TRBJ2-7; d_call: .; clone_size: .; cdr3_aa: CAWSVRSVEQYF; cdr3_nt: TGTGCCTGGAGTGTGAGGTCTGTCGAGCAGTACTTC
v_call: TRBV7-2; j_call: TRBJ1-1; d_call: .; clone_size: .; cdr3_aa: CASSYGTRNTEAFF; cdr3_nt: TGTGCCAGCAGCTACGGGACAAGGAACACTGAAGCTTTCTTT
v_call: TRBV30; j_call: TRBJ2-5; d_call: TRBD1; clone_size: .; cdr3_aa: CAWSAHRGWVETQYF; cdr3_nt: TGTGCCTGGAGTGCTCACAGGGGTTGGGTTGAGACCCAGTACTTC
v_call: TRBV11-2; j_call: TRBJ1-1; d_call: TRBD1; clone_size: .; cdr3_aa: CASSLDRGGTEAFF; cdr3_nt: TGTGCCAGCAGCTTAGACAGGGGGGGAACTGAAGCTTTCTTT
v_call: TRBV7-2; j_call: TRBJ1-2; d_call: TRBD1; clone_size: .; cdr3_aa: CASSQTGTYGYTF; cdr3_nt: TGCGCCAGCAGCCAGACAGGGACATATGGCTACACCTTC
v_call: TRBV30; j_call: TRBJ1-5; d_call: .; clone_size: .; cdr3_aa: CAWRATGDQPQHF; cdr3_nt: TGTGCCTGGAGGGCCACGGGGGATCAGCCCCAGCATTTT
v_call: TRBV7-2; j_call: TRBJ2-7; d_call: .; clone_size: .; cdr3_aa: CASAAQGYYEQYF; cdr3_nt: TGTGCCAGCGCCGCCCAAGGTTACTACGAGCAGTACTTC
v_call: TRBV6-5; j_call: TRBJ1-1; d_call: .; clone_size: few; cdr3_aa: CASSVGPGRAFF; cdr3_nt: TGTGCCAGCAGTGTGGGACCGGGGCGGGCTTTCTTT
v_call: TRBV28; j_call: TRBJ1-2; d_call: TRBD1; clone_size: once; cdr3_aa: CASIADRVGGYTF; cdr3_nt: TGTGCCAGCATCGCGGACAGGGTCGGGGGCTACACCTTC
v_call: TRBV2; j_call: TRBJ2-1; d_call: .; clone_size: .; cdr3_aa: CASSEQPRARNNEQFF; cdr3_nt: TGTGCCAGCAGTGAACAGCCCCGGGCTAGAAACAATGAGCAGTTCTTC
v_call: TRBV2; j_call: TRBJ1-6; d_call: .; clone_size: .; cdr3_aa: CASSEDPARGNSPLHF; cdr3_nt: TGTGCCAGCAGTGAGGACCCCGCTAGGGGTAATTCACCCCTCCACTTT
v_call: TRBV2; j_call: TRBJ1-3; d_call: .; clone_size: .; cdr3_aa: CASSRMVAVSGNTIYF; cdr3_nt: TGTGCCAGCAGTAGGATGGTGGCAGTCTCTGGAAACACCATATATTTT
v_call: TRBV29-1; j_call: TRBJ2-1; d_call: TRBD2; clone_size: .; cdr3_aa: CSVVSSGDRYNEQFF; cdr3_nt: TGCAGCGTTGTGTCTAGCGGGGACCGTTACAATGAGCAGTTCTTC
v_call: TRBV5-1; j_call: TRBJ2-7; d_call: .; clone_size: .; cdr3_aa: CASSSINDYEQYF; cdr3_nt: TGCGCCAGCAGCTCCATTAACGACTACGAGCAGTACTTC
v_call: TRBV12-5; j_call: TRBJ2-5; d_call: .; clone_size: .; cdr3_aa: CASGQDEETQYF; cdr3_nt: TGTGCTAGTGGCCAGGATGAAGAGACCCAGTACTTC
v_call: TRBV2; j_call: TRBJ2-3; d_call: TRBD2; clone_size: .; cdr3_aa: CASVSGRTDTQYF; cdr3_nt: TGTGCCAGCGTTAGCGGGCGCACAGATACGCAGTATTTT
v_call: TRBV30; j_call: TRBJ2-1; d_call: TRBD2; clone_size: .; cdr3_aa: CAGASGTKDEQFF; cdr3_nt: TGTGCCGGGGCTAGCGGGACTAAGGATGAGCAGTTCTTC
v_call: TRBV10-2; j_call: TRBJ2-3; d_call: .; clone_size: few; cdr3_aa: CASSEYHRPEDTQYF; cdr3_nt: TGCGCCAGCAGTGAGTACCACCGCCCAGAAGATACGCAGTATTTT
v_call: TRBV6-1; j_call: TRBJ1-4; d_call: .; clone_size: .; cdr3_aa: CASLSRGTGEKLFF; cdr3_nt: TGTGCCAGCCTTTCCCGGGGAACGGGTGAAAAACTGTTTTTT
v_call: TRBV7-3; j_call: TRBJ1-1; d_call: .; clone_size: .; cdr3_aa: CASSSPDSTEAFF; cdr3_nt: TGTGCCAGCAGCTCCCCGGACAGCACTGAAGCTTTCTTT
v_call: TRBV5-1; j_call: TRBJ2-7; d_call: .; clone_size: .; cdr3_aa: CASSLVAGTYEQYF; cdr3_nt: TGCGCCAGCAGCTTGGTAGCAGGAACCTACGAGCAGTACTTC
v_call: TRBV9; j_call: TRBJ2-6; d_call: .; clone_size: once; cdr3_aa: CASSGRGVAAPGANVLTF; cdr3_nt: TGTGCCAGCAGCGGGAGAGGGGTTGCGGCCCCGGGGGCCAACGTCCTGACTTTC